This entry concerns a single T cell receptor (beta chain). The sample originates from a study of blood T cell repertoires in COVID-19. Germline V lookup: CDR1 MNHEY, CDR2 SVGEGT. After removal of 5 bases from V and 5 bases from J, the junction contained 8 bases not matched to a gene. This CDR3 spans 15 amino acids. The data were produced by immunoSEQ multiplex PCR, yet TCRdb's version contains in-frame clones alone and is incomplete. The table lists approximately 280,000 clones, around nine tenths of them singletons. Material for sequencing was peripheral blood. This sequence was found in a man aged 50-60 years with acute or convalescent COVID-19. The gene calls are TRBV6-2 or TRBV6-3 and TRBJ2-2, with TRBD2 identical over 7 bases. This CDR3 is CASSARLAGTGELFF. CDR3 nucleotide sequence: TGTGCCAGCAGTGCCCGACTAGCAGGGACCGGGGAGCTGTTTTTT.